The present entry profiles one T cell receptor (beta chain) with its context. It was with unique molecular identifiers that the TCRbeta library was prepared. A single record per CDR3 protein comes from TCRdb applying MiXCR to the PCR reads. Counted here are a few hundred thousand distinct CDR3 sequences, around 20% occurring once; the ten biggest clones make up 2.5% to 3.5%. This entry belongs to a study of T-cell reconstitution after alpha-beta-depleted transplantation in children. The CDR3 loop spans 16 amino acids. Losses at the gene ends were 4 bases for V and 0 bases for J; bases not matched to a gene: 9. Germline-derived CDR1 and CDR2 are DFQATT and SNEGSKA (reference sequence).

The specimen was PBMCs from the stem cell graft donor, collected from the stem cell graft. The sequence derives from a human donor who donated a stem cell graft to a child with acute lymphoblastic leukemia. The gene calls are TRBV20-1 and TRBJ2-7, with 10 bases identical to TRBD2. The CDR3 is CSAILAGDLFSYEQYF. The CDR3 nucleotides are TGCAGTGCTATTCTAGCGGGAGACTTGTTCTCCTACGAGCAGTACTTC.